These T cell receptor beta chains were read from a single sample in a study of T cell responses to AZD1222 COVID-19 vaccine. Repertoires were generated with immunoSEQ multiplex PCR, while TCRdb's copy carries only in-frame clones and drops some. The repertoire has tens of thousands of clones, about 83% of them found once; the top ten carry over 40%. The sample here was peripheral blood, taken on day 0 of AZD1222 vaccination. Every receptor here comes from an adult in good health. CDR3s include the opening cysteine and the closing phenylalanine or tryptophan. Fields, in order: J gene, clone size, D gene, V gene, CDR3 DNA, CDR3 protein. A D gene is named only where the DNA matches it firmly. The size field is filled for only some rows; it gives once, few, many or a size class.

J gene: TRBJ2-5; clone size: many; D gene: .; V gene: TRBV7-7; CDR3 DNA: TGTGCTAGCAGCTTAGCCCAGGGAGAGACCCAGTACTTC; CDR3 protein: CASSLAQGETQYF
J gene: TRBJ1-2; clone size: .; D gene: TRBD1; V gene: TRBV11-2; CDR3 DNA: TGTGCCAGCAGCTCGACAGGGCTAAGCGGCTACACCTTC; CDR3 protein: CASSSTGLSGYTF
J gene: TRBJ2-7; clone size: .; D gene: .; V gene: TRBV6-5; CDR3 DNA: TGTGCCAGCAGTAATCTAAGGGCCGCCGGGGAGCAGTACTTC; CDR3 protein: CASSNLRAAGEQYF
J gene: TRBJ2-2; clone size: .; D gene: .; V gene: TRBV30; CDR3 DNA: TGTGCCTGGAGTGTAGGTCGCGGGGAGCTGTTTTTT; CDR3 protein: CAWSVGRGELFF
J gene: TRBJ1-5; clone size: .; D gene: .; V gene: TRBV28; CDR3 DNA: TGTGCCAGCAGTTTGTCAGGGGGCAATCAGCCCCAGCATTTT; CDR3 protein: CASSLSGGNQPQHF
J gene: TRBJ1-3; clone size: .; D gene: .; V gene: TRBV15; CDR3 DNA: TGTGCCACCAGCGAGACAGCTGGAAACACCATATATTTT; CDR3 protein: CATSETAGNTIYF
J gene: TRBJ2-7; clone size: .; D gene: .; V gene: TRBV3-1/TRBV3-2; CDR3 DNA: TGTGCCAGCAGCCTGTCGGTAGGGGAGCAGTACTTC; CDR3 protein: CASSLSVGEQYF
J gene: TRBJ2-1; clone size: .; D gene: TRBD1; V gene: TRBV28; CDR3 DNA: TGTGCCAGCAGTTTAAGGCCGGGACAGGGGTTCTTC; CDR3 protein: CASSLRPGQGFF
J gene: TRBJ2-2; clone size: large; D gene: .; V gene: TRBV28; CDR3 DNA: TGTGCCAGCAGCTACCCGGACACCGGGGAGCTGTTTTTT; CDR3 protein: CASSYPDTGELFF
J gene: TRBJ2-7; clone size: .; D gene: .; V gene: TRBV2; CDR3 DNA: TGTGCCAGCAGTGACGGCGCGCCGGGGGGCCCCTACGAGCAGTACTTC; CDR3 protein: CASSDGAPGGPYEQYF
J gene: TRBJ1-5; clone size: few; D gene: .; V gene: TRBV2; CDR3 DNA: TGTGCCAGCAGTGAAATGGGGGGCAATCAGCCCCAGCATTTT; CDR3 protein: CASSEMGGNQPQHF
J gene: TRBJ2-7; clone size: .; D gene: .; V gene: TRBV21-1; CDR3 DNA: TGTGCCAGCAGCAAAGTCGGTAGCCTCCACGAGCAGTACTTC; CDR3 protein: CASSKVGSLHEQYF
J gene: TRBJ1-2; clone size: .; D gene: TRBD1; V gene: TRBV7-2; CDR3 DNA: TGTGCCAGCAGCCCGCAGGGGGCAGACTATGGCTACACCTTC; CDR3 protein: CASSPQGADYGYTF
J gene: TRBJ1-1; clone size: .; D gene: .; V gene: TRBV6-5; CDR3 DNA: TGTGCCAGCATTGGACGGGAACGGTCCACTGAAGCTTTCTTT; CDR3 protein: CASIGRERSTEAFF
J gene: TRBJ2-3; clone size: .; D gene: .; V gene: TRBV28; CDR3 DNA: TGTGCCAGGAAGTACGGGACCTGCACAGATACGCAGTATTTT; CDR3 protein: CARKYGTCTDTQYF
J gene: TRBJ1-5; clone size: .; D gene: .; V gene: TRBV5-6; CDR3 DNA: TGTGCCAGCAGCTTAGGAGGAAGGGGCAATCAGCCCCAGCATTTT; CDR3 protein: CASSLGGRGNQPQHF
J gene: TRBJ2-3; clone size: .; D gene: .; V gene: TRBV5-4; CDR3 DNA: TGTGCCAGCAGCTTAGGCGGGATTAGCACAGATACGCAGTATTTT; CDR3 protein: CASSLGGISTDTQYF
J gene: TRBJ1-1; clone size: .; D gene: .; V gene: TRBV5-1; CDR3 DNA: TGCGCCAGCAGCCCCCGGAGTGCCGACACTGAAGCTTTCTTT; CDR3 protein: CASSPRSADTEAFF
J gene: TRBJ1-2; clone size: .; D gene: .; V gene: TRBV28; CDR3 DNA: TGTGCCAGCAGTTTAGAATCAGGGCGGTATGGCTACACCTTC; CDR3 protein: CASSLESGRYGYTF